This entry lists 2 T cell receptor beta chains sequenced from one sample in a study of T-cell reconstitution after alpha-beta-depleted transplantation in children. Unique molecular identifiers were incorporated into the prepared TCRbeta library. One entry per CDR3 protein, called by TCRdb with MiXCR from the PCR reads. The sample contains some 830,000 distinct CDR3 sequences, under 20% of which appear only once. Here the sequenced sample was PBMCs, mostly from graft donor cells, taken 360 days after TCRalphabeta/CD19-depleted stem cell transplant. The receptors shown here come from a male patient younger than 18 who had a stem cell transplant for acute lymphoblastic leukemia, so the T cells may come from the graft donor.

In DNA, the CDR3 is TGTGCCAGCAGCAAAGGTGGTAGCGGGAGTGCTTGCTCCTACGAGCAGTACTTC. It codes for CASSKGGSGSACSYEQYF. The V call is TRBV21-1, the J call TRBJ2-7; TRBD2, the table's D call, lacks a check against the DNA. TRBV21-1 is marked as a pseudogene. The CDR3 has 18 amino acids.

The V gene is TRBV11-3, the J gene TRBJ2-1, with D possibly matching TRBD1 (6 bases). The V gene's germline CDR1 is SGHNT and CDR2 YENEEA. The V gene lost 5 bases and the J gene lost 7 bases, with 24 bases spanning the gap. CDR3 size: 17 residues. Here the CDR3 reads CASSHTSIRGFRNEQFF. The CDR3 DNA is TGTGCCAGCAGCCATACCTCTATCAGGGGTTTTAGAAATGAGCAGTTCTTC.